This T cell receptor beta chain comes out of a study of control samples from healthy donors and cancer patients. This table comes from immunoSEQ multiplex PCR, and its TCRdb copy is limited to in-frame clones, with some not included. The table lists around 80,000 clones, 70% to 90% of them singletons, with around 18% in the top ten. Germline assignment: CDR1 SGDLS and CDR2 YYNGEE. This CDR3 region has 13 residues. Deletions cut 3 bases from V and 4 bases from J, with 10 bases between. The sequence derives from a man aged 50 to 59 in good health. This sequence joins TRBV9 and TRBJ1-2, with D possibly TRBD1 on 5 matching bases. The sample comprised blood. The CDR3 is CASSAYDSYGYTF. DNA for the CDR3: TGTGCCAGCAGCGCATATGACAGCTATGGCTACACCTTC. Full variable domain (remainder filled in from reference TRBV9 and TRBJ1-2): DSGVTQTPKHLITATGQRVTLRCSPRSGDLSVYWYQQSLDQGLQFLIQYYNGEERAKGNILERFSAQQFPDLHSELNLSSLELGDSALYFCASSAYDSYGYTFGSGTRLTVV.